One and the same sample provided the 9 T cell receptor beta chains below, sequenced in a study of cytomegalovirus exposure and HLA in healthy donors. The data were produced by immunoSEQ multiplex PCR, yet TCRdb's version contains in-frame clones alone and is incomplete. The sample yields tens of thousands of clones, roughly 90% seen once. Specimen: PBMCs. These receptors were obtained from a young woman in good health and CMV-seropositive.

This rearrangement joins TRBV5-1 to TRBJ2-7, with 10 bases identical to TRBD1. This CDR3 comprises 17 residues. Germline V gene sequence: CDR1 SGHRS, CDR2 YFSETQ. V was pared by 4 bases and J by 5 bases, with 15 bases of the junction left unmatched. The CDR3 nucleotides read TGCGCCAGCAGCGGATACCGACAGGGGGCGGGTTACAACGAGCAGTACTTC. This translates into CASSGYRQGAGYNEQYF.

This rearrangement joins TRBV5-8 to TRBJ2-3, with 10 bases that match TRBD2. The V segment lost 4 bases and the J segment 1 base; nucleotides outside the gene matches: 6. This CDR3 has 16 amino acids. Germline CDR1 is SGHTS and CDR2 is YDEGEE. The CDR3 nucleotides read TGTGCCAGCAGCCAAATAGCGGGGGGCCGCACAGATACGCAGTATTTT. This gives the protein CASSQIAGGRTDTQYF.

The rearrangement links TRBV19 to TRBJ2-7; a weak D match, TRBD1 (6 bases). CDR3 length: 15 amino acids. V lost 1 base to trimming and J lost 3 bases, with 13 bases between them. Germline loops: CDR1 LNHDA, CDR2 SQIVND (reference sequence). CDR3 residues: CASSIGQDTFYEQYF. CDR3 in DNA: TGTGCCAGTAGTATAGGACAGGACACCTTCTACGAGCAGTACTTC.

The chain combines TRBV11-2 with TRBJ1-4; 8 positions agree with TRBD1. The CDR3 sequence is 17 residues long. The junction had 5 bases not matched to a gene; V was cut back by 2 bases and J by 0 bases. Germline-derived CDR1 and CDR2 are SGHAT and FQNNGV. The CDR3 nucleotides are TGTGCCAGCAGCTTACGGGACAGGATACCAACTAATGAAAAACTGTTTTTT. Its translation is CASSLRDRIPTNEKLFF.

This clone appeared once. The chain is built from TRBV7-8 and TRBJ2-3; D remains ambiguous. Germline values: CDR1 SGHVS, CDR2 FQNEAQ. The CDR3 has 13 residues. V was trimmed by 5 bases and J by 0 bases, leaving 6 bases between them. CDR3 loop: CASSLKSTDTQYF. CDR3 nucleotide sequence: TGTGCCAGCAGCCTAAAAAGCACAGATACGCAGTATTTT.

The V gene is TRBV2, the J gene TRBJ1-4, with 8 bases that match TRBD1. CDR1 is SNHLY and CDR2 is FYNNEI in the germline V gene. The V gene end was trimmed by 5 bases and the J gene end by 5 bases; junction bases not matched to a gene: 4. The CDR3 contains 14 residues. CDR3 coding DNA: TGTGCCAGCAGTTTCGACAGGGGCAATGAAAAACTGTTTTTT. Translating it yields CASSFDRGNEKLFF.

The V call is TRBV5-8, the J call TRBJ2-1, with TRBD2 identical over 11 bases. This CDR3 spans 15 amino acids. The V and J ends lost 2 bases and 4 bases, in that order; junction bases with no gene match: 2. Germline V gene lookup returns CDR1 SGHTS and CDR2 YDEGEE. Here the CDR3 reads CASSLGTSGYNEQFF. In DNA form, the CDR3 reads TGTGCCAGCAGCTTAGGGACTAGCGGATACAATGAGCAGTTCTTC. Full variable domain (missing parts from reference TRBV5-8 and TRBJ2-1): EAGVTQSPTHLIKTRGQQATLRCSPISGHTSVYWYQQALGLGLQFLLWYDEGEERNRGNFPPRFSGRQFPNYSSELNVNALELEDSALYLCASSLGTSGYNEQFFGPGTRLTVL.

The CDR3 loop is CASGRRDNYEQYF. The CDR3 DNA sequence: TGTGCCAGCGGCCGACGGGACAACTACGAGCAGTACTTC. The V gene is TRBV27, the J gene TRBJ2-7; a possible D gene is TRBD1 (6 bases). CDR3 length: 13 amino acids. Per germline, CDR1 MNHEY and CDR2 SMNVEV (reference sequence). V gave up 8 bases and J gave up 3 bases, with 14 bases separating them.

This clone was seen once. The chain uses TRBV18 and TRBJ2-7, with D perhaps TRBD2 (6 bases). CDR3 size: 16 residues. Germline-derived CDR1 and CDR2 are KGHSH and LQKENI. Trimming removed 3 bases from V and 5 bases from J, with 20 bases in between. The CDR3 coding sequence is TGTGCCAGCTCACCTCGGGAGTTGGGTACGTTTCACGAGCAGTACTTC. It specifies CASSPRELGTFHEQYF. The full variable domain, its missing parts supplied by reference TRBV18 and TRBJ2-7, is NAGVMQNPRHLVRRRGQEARLRCSPMKGHSHVYWYRQLPEEGLKFMVYLQKENIIDESGMPKERFSAEFPKEGPSILRIQQVVRGDSAAYFCASSPRELGTFHEQYFGPGTRLTVT.